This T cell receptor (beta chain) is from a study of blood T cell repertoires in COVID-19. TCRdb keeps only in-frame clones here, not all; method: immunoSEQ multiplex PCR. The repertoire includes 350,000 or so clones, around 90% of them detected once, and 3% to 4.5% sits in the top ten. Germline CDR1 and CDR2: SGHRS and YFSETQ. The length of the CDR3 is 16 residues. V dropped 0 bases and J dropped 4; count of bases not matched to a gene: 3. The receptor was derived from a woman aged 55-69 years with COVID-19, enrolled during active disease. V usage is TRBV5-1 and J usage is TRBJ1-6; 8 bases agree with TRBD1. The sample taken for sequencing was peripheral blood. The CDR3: CASSLAGQGYNSPLHF. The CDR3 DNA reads TGCGCCAGCAGCTTGGCCGGACAGGGTTATAATTCACCCCTCCACTTT. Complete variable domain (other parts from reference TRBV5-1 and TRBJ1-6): KAGVTQTPRYLIKTRGQQVTLSCSPISGHRSVSWYQQTPGQGLQFLFEYFSETQRNKGNFPGRFSGRQFSNSRSEMNVSTLELGDSALYLCASSLAGQGYNSPLHFGNGTRLTVT.